This is a list of T cell receptor beta chains from one sample in a study of siplizumab effects on memory and regulatory T cells. TCRdb's table, derived via immunoSEQ multiplex PCR, lists solely in-frame clones and lacks some. Of tens of thousands of clones listed, less than 85% are singletons. Sample: memory CD4+ T cells sorted from blood. These receptors all come from a human donor in good health. Both conserved end residues are part of each CDR3. A D gene is named only where the DNA matches it firmly. Size tells how often a clone was seen (once, few, many) or the class of an expanded clone, and some rows leave it out.

v_call,j_call,cdr3_length,clone_size,d_call,cdr3_aa,cdr3_nt
TRBV5-5,TRBJ1-2,15,.,TRBD1,CASSSTGTVLYGYTF,TGTGCCAGCAGCTCCACCGGGACAGTGCTATATGGCTACACCTTC
TRBV28,TRBJ1-5,16,few,TRBD1,CASSPGGRDSNQPQHF,TGTGCCAGCAGTCCTGGGGGCCGGGACAGTAATCAGCCCCAGCATTTT
TRBV27,TRBJ2-6,17,.,TRBD2,CASSPVPAGAGANVLTF,TGTGCCAGCAGTCCTGTCCCGGCGGGGGCTGGGGCCAACGTCCTGACTTTC
TRBV27,TRBJ2-7,14,.,.,CASSLETGRGEQYF,TGTGCCAGCAGTTTAGAAACTGGCCGAGGAGAGCAGTACTTC
TRBV6-5,TRBJ1-1,14,.,.,CASRRSGGLTEAFF,TGTGCCAGCAGAAGGAGTGGGGGGCTCACTGAAGCTTTCTTT
TRBV4-1,TRBJ1-3,17,.,.,CASSPQGGLSSGNTIYF,TGCGCCAGCAGCCCGCAAGGTGGCCTTAGCTCTGGAAACACCATATATTTT
TRBV7-9,TRBJ2-3,14,.,.,CASSLDRYTDTQYF,TGTGCCAGCAGCTTAGATCGGTACACAGATACGCAGTATTTT
TRBV29-1,TRBJ2-7,14,.,.,CSVEDTRRNYEQYF,TGCAGCGTTGAGGACACCCGACGGAACTACGAGCAGTACTTC
TRBV30,TRBJ2-2,11,.,.,CAWSVRGELFF,TGTGCCTGGAGTGTACGAGGGGAGCTGTTTTTT
TRBV2,TRBJ1-4,16,once,TRBD1,CASRAGQGATNEKLFF,TGTGCCAGCAGGGCCGGACAGGGGGCAACTAATGAAAAACTGTTTTTT
TRBV5-5,TRBJ2-2,17,.,.,CASSPRATGGLTGELFF,TGTGCCAGCAGCCCCAGGGCGACAGGCGGGTTAACCGGGGAGCTGTTTTTT
TRBV9,TRBJ1-2,15,.,.,CASSVMAEANYGYTF,TGTGCCAGCAGCGTAATGGCAGAAGCTAACTATGGCTACACCTTC
TRBV29-1,TRBJ1-4,15,.,.,CSVANQGGPNEKLFF,TGCAGCGTTGCAAATCAAGGTGGGCCTAATGAAAAACTGTTTTTT